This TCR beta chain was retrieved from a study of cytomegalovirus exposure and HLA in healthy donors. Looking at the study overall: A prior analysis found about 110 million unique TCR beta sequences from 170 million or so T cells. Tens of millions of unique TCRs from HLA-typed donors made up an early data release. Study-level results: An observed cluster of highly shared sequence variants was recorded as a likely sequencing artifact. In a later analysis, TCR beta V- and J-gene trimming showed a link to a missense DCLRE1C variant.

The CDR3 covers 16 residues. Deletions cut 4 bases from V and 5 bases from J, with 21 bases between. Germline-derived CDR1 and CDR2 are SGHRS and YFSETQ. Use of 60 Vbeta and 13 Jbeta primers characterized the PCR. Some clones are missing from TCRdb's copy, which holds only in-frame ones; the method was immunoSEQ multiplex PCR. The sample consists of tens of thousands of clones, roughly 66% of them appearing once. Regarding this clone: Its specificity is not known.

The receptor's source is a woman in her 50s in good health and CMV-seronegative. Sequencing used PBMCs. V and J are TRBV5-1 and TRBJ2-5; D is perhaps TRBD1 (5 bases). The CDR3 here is CASSPSPGQGWETQYF. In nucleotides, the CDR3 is TGCGCCAGCAGCCCCTCTCCGGGTCAGGGTTGGGAGACCCAGTACTTC. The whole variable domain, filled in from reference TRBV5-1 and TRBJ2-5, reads KAGVTQTPRYLIKTRGQQVTLSCSPISGHRSVSWYQQTPGQGLQFLFEYFSETQRNKGNFPGRFSGRQFSNSRSEMNVSTLELGDSALYLCASSPSPGQGWETQYFGPGTRLLVL.